Presented here are 2 T cell receptor beta chains from one specimen sequenced in a study of cytomegalovirus exposure and HLA in healthy donors. Amplification used 60 Vbeta primers and 13 Jbeta primers. The repertoire was sequenced with immunoSEQ multiplex PCR; TCRdb's copy has only in-frame clones and lacks some. The sample records over 100,000 clones, under 75% being singletons. The sample was PBMCs. The receptors were sampled from a woman between 40 and 55 years old in good health and CMV-seronegative.

The V gene is TRBV19, the J gene TRBJ2-5, with a tentative D call TRBD1 (5 bases). Germline-derived CDR1 and CDR2 are LNHDA and SQIVND (reference sequence). The CDR3 loop spans 14 amino acids. The ends were cut back, 3 bases at V and 5 bases at J, with 13 bases in the middle. CDR3 sequence (DNA): TGTGCCAGTAGTATTCGCAGGGTGGGGGAGACCCAGTACTTC. It encodes CASSIRRVGETQYF. Full variable domain (rest looked up from reference TRBV19 and TRBJ2-5): DGGITQSPKYLFRKEGQNVTLSCEQNLNHDAMYWYRQDPGQGLRLIYYSQIVNDFQKGDIAEGYSVSREKKESFPLTVTSAQKNPTAFYLCASSIRRVGETQYFGPGTRLLVL.

V and J are TRBV4-1 and TRBJ2-3; 8 nucleotides line up with TRBD2. The CDR3 covers 17 residues. V lost 0 bases and J lost 2; bases outside the gene matches: 7. Germline V lookup: CDR1 MGHRA, CDR2 YSYEKL. The CDR3 reads CASSQDGGGFPTDTQYF. As DNA, the CDR3 is TGCGCCAGCAGCCAAGATGGCGGGGGGTTCCCCACAGATACGCAGTATTTT.